The T cell receptor beta chain described here comes from a study of shared clonotypes between healthy human individuals. About the research overall: A donor's plate count was three for CD4 naive and three for CD4 memory; CD8 naive had two and CD8 memory one.

Produced via immunoSEQ multiplex PCR; TCRdb's table is partial and in-frame only. The sample comprises hundreds of thousands of clones, under 80% of which are singletons, and 1.7% rests with the top ten. Splitting the CD4+ cells yielded a CD45RA+ naive subset and a CD45RA-negative memory subset. Trimming cost V 0 bases and J 0 bases; bases outside gene matches: 9. Germline V lookup: CDR1 MGHRA, CDR2 YSYEKL. The CDR3 consists of 19 residues. This chain joins TRBV4-1 and TRBJ2-7, with 12 positions matching TRBD2. The source is a woman aged 30 to 39 in good health. The sequenced material came from memory CD4+ T cells sorted from blood. Subset denoted: CD45RA-negative fraction. DNA for the CDR3: TGCGCCAGCAGCCAAGATCCGGGACTAGCGGGCTTGCGCTCCTACGAGCAGTACTTC. As protein: CASSQDPGLAGLRSYEQYF.